This T cell receptor beta chain derives from a study of shared clonotypes between healthy human individuals. Regarding the study as a whole: Naive subsets generally had larger estimated richness than memory subsets. The authors sampled blood alone, and tissue repertoires likely differ.

V was pared by 2 bases and J by 3 bases, with 11 bases between. In germline, CDR1 is SNHLY, CDR2 FYNNEI. CDR3 size: 14 residues. Original handling: Junction-only immunoSEQ data arrived without quality scores, meaning filtering differed. The method was immunoSEQ multiplex PCR; TCRdb's version includes in-frame clones alone and lacks a portion of them. V, J and clone size were drawn from that table, and D and trimming were deduced from the DNA. The sample consists of 2,500,000 or so clones, roughly 90% of them appearing once. Notes on this clone: Its antigen is undetermined.

The clonotype originates from a man aged 18 to 29 in good health. Some clones in this sample may be carry-over from other donors' samples. The chain joins TRBV2 to TRBJ2-7; perhaps TRBD2 as D (6 bases). What was sequenced was naive CD4+ T cells from PBMCs. The sample's subset: CD45RA+ positively selected. The CDR3 DNA follows: TGTGCCAGCAGTGAATTGGAGGGGAGCTACGAGCAGTACTTC. This encodes CASSELEGSYEQYF. The whole variable domain, remainder taken from reference TRBV2 and TRBJ2-7, is EPEVTQTPSHQVTQMGQEVILRCVPISNHLYFYWYRQILGQKVEFLVSFYNNEISEKSEIFDDQFSVERPDGSNFTLKIRSTKLEDSAMYFCASSELEGSYEQYFGPGTRLTVT.